A selection of T cell receptor beta chains follows, all from one sample in a study of blood T cell repertoires in COVID-19. Only in-frame clones appear in the TCRdb table, and some are missing; sequencing was by immunoSEQ multiplex PCR. The table shows fewer than 500,000 clones, with over 75% occurring only once. The sample consisted of PBMCs or T cells enriched from blood (not recorded which). The receptors come from a man aged 25 to 40 who had recovered from COVID-19. Each CDR3 is given with its conserved first and last residue. The order of the fields is V gene, clone size, D gene, J gene, CDR3 protein, CDR3 DNA. The D gene is left open where the match is weak. Size is stated for part of the rows, as once, few or many counts, or as a class when the clone is expanded.

TRBV10-3	-	-	TRBJ1-2	CAISDGLLGGYTF	TGTGCCATCAGTGACGGGTTGTTGGGTGGCTACACCTTC
TRBV13	-	-	TRBJ1-1	CASSPPRGRAFF	TGTGCCAGCAGCCCACCCAGAGGTAGGGCTTTCTTT
TRBV7-9	-	-	TRBJ2-7	CASSHVGAWYEQYF	TGTGCCAGCAGCCACGTGGGGGCATGGTACGAGCAGTACTTC
TRBV19	-	-	TRBJ2-1	CASIKPRTAYNEQFF	TGTGCCAGTATTAAACCTAGGACTGCCTACAATGAGCAGTTCTTC
TRBV6-5	-	-	TRBJ2-3	CASKSPGGTDTQYF	TGTGCCAGCAAATCCCCCGGTGGCACAGATACGCAGTATTTT
TRBV5-4	-	-	TRBJ2-1	CASSLGSSYNEQFF	TGTGCCAGCAGCTTGGGCAGCTCCTACAATGAGCAGTTCTTC
TRBV30	-	-	TRBJ1-3	CAWREEGRGNTIYF	TGTGCCTGGAGGGAGGAAGGGAGAGGAAACACCATATATTTT
TRBV15	-	-	TRBJ1-5	CATSRGTGQPQHF	TGTGCCACCAGCAGAGGAACAGGTCAGCCCCAGCATTTT
TRBV4-1	-	-	TRBJ1-5	CASSHIGENQPQHF	TGCGCCAGCAGCCACATCGGGGAAAATCAGCCCCAGCATTTT
TRBV6-1	-	TRBD1	TRBJ1-2	CASSEGTGKGYTF	TGTGCCAGCAGTGAAGGGACAGGGAAAGGCTACACCTTC
TRBV19	-	TRBD1	TRBJ2-7	CASSPGTGPYEQYF	TGTGCCAGTAGCCCCGGGACAGGCCCCTACGAGCAGTACTTC
TRBV6-5	-	TRBD1	TRBJ1-3	CASSLQGEGDTIYF	TGTGCCAGCAGTTTACAGGGGGAGGGGGACACCATATATTTT
TRBV7-9	-	TRBD1	TRBJ1-5	CASSLEGAHQPQHF	TGTGCCAGCAGCTTGGAGGGGGCCCATCAGCCCCAGCATTTT
TRBV11-2	-	TRBD1	TRBJ2-7	CASSLGGPGTGVYF	TGTGCCAGCAGCTTAGGGGGTCCCGGGACAGGCGTGTACTTC
TRBV9	-	TRBD2	TRBJ2-5	CASSAASGGARETQYF	TGTGCCAGCAGCGCCGCTAGCGGGGGGGCCCGGGAGACCCAGTACTTC
TRBV7-9	once	-	TRBJ1-6	CASSLQGSGSPLHF	TGTGCCAGCAGCTTACAGGGATCGGGTTCACCCCTCCACTTT
TRBV29-1	-	-	TRBJ2-1	CSVVSFNEQFF	TGCAGCGTTGTGTCCTTCAATGAGCAGTTCTTC
TRBV19	-	TRBD1	TRBJ1-5	CASSNRGHGQPQHF	TGTGCCAGTAGTAACAGGGGGCATGGGCAGCCCCAGCATTTT
TRBV5-6	once	-	TRBJ1-2	CASSLRQFNYGYTF	TGTGCCAGCAGCCTTCGACAGTTTAACTATGGCTACACCTTC
TRBV6-5	-	TRBD1	TRBJ1-1	CASSPGQGAGSEAFF	TGTGCCAGCAGTCCCGGACAGGGGGCAGGGAGTGAAGCTTTCTTT
TRBV18	-	TRBD1	TRBJ2-7	CASCTTGDHEQYF	TGTGCCAGCTGTACGACAGGGGACCACGAGCAGTACTTC
TRBV7-8	-	-	TRBJ1-3	CASSLTTGNSGNTIYF	TGTGCCAGCAGCTTGACTACCGGGAACTCTGGAAACACCATATATTTT
TRBV19	-	-	TRBJ1-6	CASSTADGVNSPLHF	TGTGCCAGTAGTACAGCCGACGGGGTCAATTCACCCCTCCACTTT
TRBV30	few	-	TRBJ2-7	CAWSYPPGEQYF	TGTGCCTGGAGTTACCCCCCGGGTGAGCAGTACTTC
TRBV7-9	-	-	TRBJ1-1	CASSSGPPQLLNTEAFF	TGTGCCAGCAGCTCAGGGCCCCCTCAGCTCCTGAACACTGAAGCTTTCTTT
TRBV10-3	-	TRBD1	TRBJ1-1	CAQSTGPNTEAFF	TGTGCCCAATCGACAGGGCCCAACACTGAAGCTTTCTTT
TRBV5-1	-	TRBD1	TRBJ1-1	CASSSTGVAEAFF	TGCGCCAGCAGCTCCACAGGGGTGGCGGAAGCTTTCTTT
TRBV7-8	-	TRBD1	TRBJ2-3	CASSSPQGATDTQYF	TGTGCCAGCAGCTCCCCGCAGGGGGCGACAGATACGCAGTATTTT
TRBV30	-	-	TRBJ1-6	CACNSIIVNSPLHF	TGTGCCTGCAACTCCATAATCGTTAATTCACCCCTCCACTTT
TRBV3-1/TRBV3-2	-	-	TRBJ1-2	CASSQDIPGLGYTF	TGTGCCAGCAGCCAAGACATACCCGGTCTTGGCTACACCTTC
TRBV5-6	once	-	TRBJ2-5	CASSHDTQETQYF	TGTGCCAGCAGCCACGACACTCAAGAGACCCAGTACTTC
TRBV3-1/TRBV3-2	few	-	TRBJ2-7	CASSQEAVSYEQYF	TGTGCCAGCAGCCAAGAGGCGGTCTCCTACGAGCAGTACTTC
TRBV5-4	-	-	TRBJ2-3	CASSLAGLELDTQYF	TGTGCCAGCAGCTTGGCGGGTCTAGAGCTCGATACGCAGTATTTT
TRBV27	-	-	TRBJ2-2	CASSSISRSGELFF	TGTGCCAGCAGTTCGATTTCCAGGTCCGGGGAGCTGTTTTTT
TRBV5-1	-	-	TRBJ1-4	CASSLGQEREKLFF	TGCGCCAGCAGCTTGGGACAGGAACGTGAAAAACTGTTTTTT
TRBV7-3	-	-	TRBJ2-3	CASSSHQQGTTQYF	TGTGCCAGCAGCTCTCACCAACAGGGAACAACGCAGTATTTT